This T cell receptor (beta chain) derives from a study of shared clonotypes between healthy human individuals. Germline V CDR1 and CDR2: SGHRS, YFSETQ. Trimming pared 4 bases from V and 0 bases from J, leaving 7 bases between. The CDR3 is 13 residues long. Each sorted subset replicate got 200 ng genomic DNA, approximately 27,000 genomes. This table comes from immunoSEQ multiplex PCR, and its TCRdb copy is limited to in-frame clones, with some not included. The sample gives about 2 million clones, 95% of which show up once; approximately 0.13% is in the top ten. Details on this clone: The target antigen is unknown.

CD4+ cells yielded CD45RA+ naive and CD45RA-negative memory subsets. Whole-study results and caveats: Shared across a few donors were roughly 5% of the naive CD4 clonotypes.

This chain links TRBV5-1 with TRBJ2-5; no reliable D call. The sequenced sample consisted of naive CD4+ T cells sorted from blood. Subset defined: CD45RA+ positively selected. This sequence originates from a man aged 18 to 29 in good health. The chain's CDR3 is CASSGRNQETQYF. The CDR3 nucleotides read TGCGCCAGCAGCGGGCGAAACCAAGAGACCCAGTACTTC. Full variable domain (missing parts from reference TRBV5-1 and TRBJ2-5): KAGVTQTPRYLIKTRGQQVTLSCSPISGHRSVSWYQQTPGQGLQFLFEYFSETQRNKGNFPGRFSGRQFSNSRSEMNVSTLELGDSALYLCASSGRNQETQYFGPGTRLLVL.